The 17 T cell receptor beta chains listed next were all sequenced from one sample in a study of cytotoxic CD8 clonotypes in ibrutinib-treated CLL. Assay: immunoSEQ multiplex PCR; the TCRdb copy retains only in-frame clones and omits some. The sample records fewer than 90,000 clones, 85% to 90% being singletons. The starting material was PBMCs, obtained before ibrutinib treatment. These receptors all stem from a human donor with chronic lymphocytic leukemia.

V is TRBV10-2 and J is TRBJ2-7; TRBD2 agrees at 8 bases. Germline V CDR1 and CDR2: WSHSY, SAAADI. V dropped 2 bases and J dropped 2; count of bases not matched to a gene: 14. The CDR3 sequence is 18 residues long. In DNA, the CDR3 is TGCGCCAGCAGTGAGGAGCGGGAGTTGGTCTGGAAGACCTACGAGCAGTACTTC. Protein: CASSEERELVWKTYEQYF.

The CDR3 sequence is CATSRETGVYNEQFF. CDR3 nucleotide sequence: TGTGCCACCAGCAGGGAGACAGGAGTCTACAATGAGCAGTTCTTC. V and J are TRBV15 and TRBJ2-1, with a weak D call TRBD1 (6 bases). This CDR3 is 15 amino acids long. Germline CDR1 is LNHNV and CDR2 is YYDKDF (reference sequence). Trimming shortened V by 3 bases and J by 3 bases, and 12 bases separated the two germline ends.

The genes are TRBV10-2 and TRBJ2-3, with a weak D call TRBD2 (5 bases). The germline gives CDR1 WSHSY, CDR2 SAAADI. The CDR3 is 16 amino acids. V lost 2 bases to trimming and J lost 6 bases, with 18 bases between them. Here the CDR3 reads CASSEIGGFLSDTQYF. The CDR3 DNA sequence: TGCGCCAGCAGTGAGATTGGCGGGTTCTTATCTGATACGCAGTATTTT.

The chain is built from TRBV7-9 and TRBJ2-7; 9 nucleotides agree with TRBD2. Trimming cost V 2 bases and J 4 bases; bases outside gene matches: 18. Per germline, CDR1 SEHNR and CDR2 FQNEAQ (reference sequence). The CDR3 is 19 amino acids. CDR3 amino acids: CASSLSGGTIAGVLYEQYF. CDR3 bases: TGTGCCAGCAGCTTAAGTGGGGGCACGATAGCGGGAGTTCTTTACGAGCAGTACTTC.

The gene calls are TRBV6-5 and TRBJ2-7; tentative D call: TRBD1 (5 bases). In germline, CDR1 is MNHEY, CDR2 SVGAGI. The CDR3 runs to 13 residues. V was pared by 7 bases and J by 3 bases, with 13 bases between. In DNA, the CDR3 is TGTGCCAGCATAGGCCAGGGTAGCTACGAGCAGTACTTC. Protein: CASIGQGSYEQYF.

This clone was recorded once. This rearrangement joins TRBV28 to TRBJ1-4, with D unclear. The CDR3 runs 12 residues. Germline V gene sequence: CDR1 MDHEN, CDR2 SYDVKM. CDR3 sequence reads: CAAGETNEKLFF. The CDR3 nucleotides are TGTGCGGCCGGGGAGACTAATGAAAAACTGTTTTTT.

This rearrangement joins TRBV7-2 to TRBJ2-7, with a tentative D call TRBD1 (5 bases). The germline CDR1 and CDR2 sequences are SGHTA and FQGNSA. The CDR3 loop spans 13 amino acids. V was pared by 8 bases and J by 2 bases, with 13 bases between. This chain's CDR3 is CASRNVGAYEQYF. The CDR3 region has the DNA TGTGCCAGCCGAAACGTAGGGGCCTACGAGCAGTACTTC.

The chain uses TRBV5-1 and TRBJ2-2, with D hard to call. The CDR3 has 13 residues. Trimming pared 0 bases from V and 9 bases from J, leaving 9 bases between. Germline CDR1 and CDR2: SGHRS and YFSETQ. CDR3 nucleotides: TGCGCCAGCAGCTTGGTTCTTAGCCGGGAGCTGTTTTTT. Translation gives CASSLVLSRELFF.

The rearrangement links TRBV19 to TRBJ2-1; D is undetermined. The CDR3 contains 14 residues. The germline V gene encodes CDR1 LNHDA and CDR2 SQIVND (reference sequence). V was cut by 2 bases and J by 15 bases, with 20 bases left in between. The CDR3 sequence: CASSISDGPSGWFF. Here the CDR3 DNA reads TGTGCCAGTAGTATAAGCGACGGGCCCTCTGGGTGGTTCTTC. Looking up the rest from reference TRBV19 and TRBJ2-1 gives the full variable domain: DGGITQSPKYLFRKEGQNVTLSCEQNLNHDAMYWYRQDPGQGLRLIYYSQIVNDFQKGDIAEGYSVSREKKESFPLTVTSAQKNPTAFYLCASSISDGPSGWFFGPGTRLTVL.

The rearrangement links TRBV5-4 to TRBJ1-5, with D maybe TRBD1 (6 bases). Germline CDR1 and CDR2: SGHNT and YYREEE (reference sequence). With 2 bases removed from V and 9 bases from J, the gap between germline ends came to 15 bases. There are 14 residues in the CDR3. CDR3 residues: CASSFGGPLGPQHF. In nucleotides, the CDR3 is TGTGCCAGCAGCTTTGGGGGGCCCTTGGGGCCCCAGCATTTT.

This clone was observed a handful of times. V gene TRBV9 combines with J gene TRBJ1-1; D is ambiguous. V lost 0 bases to trimming and J lost 5 bases, with 14 bases between them. Looked up from germline, CDR1 is SGDLS and CDR2 is YYNGEE. CDR3 size: 15 residues. The CDR3 DNA sequence: TGTGCCAGCAGCGTAGCTTCGGGTCAAGGGACTGAAGCTTTCTTT. This translates into CASSVASGQGTEAFF.

This clone came up a few times. V usage is TRBV27 and J usage is TRBJ1-2; possible D gene TRBD1, 6 bases. The germline CDR1 and CDR2 sequences are MNHEY and SMNVEV (reference sequence). This CDR3 has 13 residues. The V end lost 2 bases, the J end lost 6 bases, and 10 bases lay between the germline ends. The CDR3 loop reads CASSLNRDHGYTF. As DNA, the CDR3 is TGTGCCAGCAGTTTAAACAGGGACCATGGCTACACCTTC.

CDR3 residues: CATSARGGRSQNIQYF. As DNA, the CDR3 is TGTGCCACCAGCGCAAGGGGCGGACGGTCCCAAAACATTCAGTACTTC. The chain has TRBV15 and TRBJ2-4; weak D call: TRBD1 (5 bases). The CDR3 is 16 amino acids. V was pared by 5 bases and J by 5 bases, with 19 bases between. The germline CDR1 and CDR2 sequences are LNHNV and YYDKDF (reference sequence).

This chain links TRBV21-1 with TRBJ1-5. TRBV21-1 is shown as a pseudogene. This CDR3 spans 16 amino acids. The CDR3 spells CASSQAFFPLAQPQHF. The CDR3 DNA sequence: TGTGCCAGCAGCCAAGCGTTTTTCCCCCTGGCGCAGCCCCAGCATTTT.

Only a few counts were recorded for this clone. The chain joins TRBV7-6 to TRBJ2-2; D gene unclear. V dropped 4 bases and J dropped 4 bases, with 16 bases sitting between them. Germline lookup yields CDR1 SGHVS and CDR2 FNYEAQ. The CDR3 has 16 amino acids. The CDR3 sequence is CASSYDTRGLTGELFF. In DNA form, the CDR3 reads TGTGCCAGCAGCTATGATACACGAGGCCTCACCGGGGAGCTGTTTTTT.

The chain recombines TRBV9 with TRBJ1-1; TRBD1 might be the D (6 bases). CDR1 and CDR2 (germline): SGDLS, YYNGEE. CDR3 length equals 15 residues. Trimming took off 3 bases at V and 4 bases at J, with 16 bases between the two ends. CDR3 sequence reads: CASSGEGGFGTEAFF. The CDR3 DNA reads as TGTGCCAGCAGCGGGGAGGGGGGTTTCGGCACTGAAGCTTTCTTT. Variable domain in full (rest from reference TRBV9 and TRBJ1-1): DSGVTQTPKHLITATGQRVTLRCSPRSGDLSVYWYQQSLDQGLQFLIQYYNGEERAKGNILERFSAQQFPDLHSELNLSSLELGDSALYFCASSGEGGFGTEAFFGQGTRLTVV.

The gene calls are TRBV19 and TRBJ1-1, with 10 bases matching TRBD1. V lost 5 bases, J lost 1 base, and 4 bases stayed unmatched. The germline gives CDR1 LNHDA, CDR2 SQIVND (reference sequence). The CDR3 length is 15 residues. The CDR3 sequence: CASSLGTGANTEAFF. CDR3 DNA: TGTGCCAGTAGTCTCGGGACAGGGGCGAACACTGAAGCTTTCTTT.